The rows below give T cell receptor beta chains drawn from one sample of a study of shared T cell receptors in the human thymus. The repertoire was sequenced with immunoSEQ multiplex PCR; TCRdb's copy has only in-frame clones and lacks some. The table shows 700,000 to 750,000 clones, with approximately 85% occurring only once. The data also belong to a second study, concerning human thymus T cells.

The specimen sequenced was thymocytes. The receptors derive from a girl in the first two years of life with a congenital heart defect. Each CDR3 is given with its conserved first and last residue. The D gene is left open where the match is weak. Where a row states a size, it is once, few, many or the class of an expanded clone; other rows omit it.

TRBJ2-6 - TRBV28 - TGTGCCAGCAGTCCTCCGGACAGCGGATTCTCTGGGGCCAACGTCCTGACTTTC CASSPPDSGFSGANVLTF
TRBJ1-2 - TRBV25-1 - TGTGCCAGCAGTGAAGCTAGGACTTCATTAGGTGGCTACACCTTC CASSEARTSLGGYTF
TRBJ2-3 - TRBV5-1 - TGCGCCAGCAGCCGTACCCTAGTTGAGACAGATACGCAGTATTTT CASSRTLVETDTQYF
TRBJ1-4 - TRBV21-1 - TGTGCCAGCAGCAAAGGGCCGACAGGGCCCTATGAAAAACTGTTTTTT CASSKGPTGPYEKLFF
TRBJ2-1 - TRBV7-9 - TGTGCCAGCAGCTTAGAGTGTGGCCCTTTATACAATGAGCAGTTCTTC CASSLECGPLYNEQFF
TRBJ1-5 - TRBV30 few TGTGCCTGGAGTCCTGGGGCAGGACCCCTCAATCAGCCCCAGCATTTT CAWSPGAGPLNQPQHF
TRBJ1-1 - TRBV28 - TGTGCCAGCACCCTCTTGTCGTGGCCGAACACTGAAGCTTTCTTT CASTLLSWPNTEAFF
TRBJ1-4 - TRBV7-9 - TGTGCCAGCACCCCAGGGGCTGGGGAAAAACTGTTTTTT CASTPGAGEKLFF
TRBJ1-2 - TRBV29-1 - TGCAGCGTTGTGGCAGGGGATGGCTACACCTTC CSVVAGDGYTF
TRBJ2-3 - TRBV6-6 - TGTGCCAGCAGACCCGCGGGGACCCCTACGGATACGCAGTATTTT CASRPAGTPTDTQYF
TRBJ1-1 - TRBV6-5 - TGTGCCAGCAGTCCAACAGAGAACACTGAAGCTTTCTTT CASSPTENTEAFF
TRBJ1-2 TRBD1 TRBV6-6 - TGTGCCAGCAGTTTGGGGGACAGGGCCTATGGCTACACCTTC CASSLGDRAYGYTF
TRBJ1-6 TRBD1 TRBV11-2 - TGTGCCAGCAGCTTAGATGGGGGACAGGGCGATTCACCCCTCCACTTT CASSLDGGQGDSPLHF
TRBJ2-3 TRBD1 TRBV15 - TGTGCCACCAGCAGGGGACAGGGAAGCACAGATACGCAGTATTTT CATSRGQGSTDTQYF
TRBJ2-5 TRBD2 TRBV11-3 - TGTGCCAGCAGCACCCCCGGGGGGGCATCGTACTTC CASSTPGGASYF
TRBJ2-1 - TRBV27 once TGTGCCAGCTCCGGGGGTTCCCCTTACAATGAGCAGTTCTTC CASSGGSPYNEQFF
TRBJ2-3 - TRBV7-9 - TGTGCCAGCAGCTTACTAAGCGGGACACGCACAGATACGCAGTATTTT CASSLLSGTRTDTQYF
TRBJ2-7 TRBD1 TRBV18 - TGTGCCAGCTCACCCCCCCGCAGGGCCTGGACAGGGCTCTCCCCCTACGAGCAGTACTTC CASSPPRRAWTGLSPYEQYF
TRBJ2-7 TRBD1 TRBV28 - TGTGCCAGTTGGGGACAGGTGATACCTTTCTACGAGCAGTACTTC CASWGQVIPFYEQYF
TRBJ1-6 TRBD1 TRBV5-6 - TGTGCCAGCAGCTTGAAACAGGGGACTTCACCCCTCCACTTT CASSLKQGTSPLHF
TRBJ2-3 TRBD2 TRBV4-2 few TGTGCCAGCAGCCAAGACCAACTAGCGGGGTCCACAGATACGCAGTATTTT CASSQDQLAGSTDTQYF
TRBJ2-3 - TRBV7-9 - TGTGCCAGCAGCTTAGGTCGGGTCCAAATGGATACGCAGTATTTT CASSLGRVQMDTQYF
TRBJ1-2 - TRBV12-5 - TGTGCTAGTGGTTTACCCGCCGGGGAAGACTATGGCTACACCTTC CASGLPAGEDYGYTF
TRBJ2-3 TRBD1 TRBV9 - TGTGCCAGCAGCACAGGGGACGCAGATACGCAGTATTTT CASSTGDADTQYF
TRBJ1-6 - TRBV28 few TGTGCCAGCAGTTTAGCATCCGGGACTAGCAATTCACCCCTCCACTTT CASSLASGTSNSPLHF
TRBJ2-4 - TRBV27 - TGTGCCAGCAGTTCCCGAGGCGTTTCGCACATTCAGTACTTC CASSSRGVSHIQYF
TRBJ1-2 - TRBV6-1 - TGTGCCTGCGAACCAGGGTTTAACTATGGCTACACCTTC CACEPGFNYGYTF
TRBJ1-2 - TRBV5-6 few TGTGCCAGCATCCTAGGTTCCGACAGATACTATGGCTACACCTTC CASILGSDRYYGYTF
TRBJ1-4 TRBD1 TRBV4-2 - TGTGCCAGCAGCCATGGGGTGGGACAGGGGGCATCTCGAGGCGTGGGTGAAAAACTGTTTTTT CASSHGVGQGASRGVGEKLFF